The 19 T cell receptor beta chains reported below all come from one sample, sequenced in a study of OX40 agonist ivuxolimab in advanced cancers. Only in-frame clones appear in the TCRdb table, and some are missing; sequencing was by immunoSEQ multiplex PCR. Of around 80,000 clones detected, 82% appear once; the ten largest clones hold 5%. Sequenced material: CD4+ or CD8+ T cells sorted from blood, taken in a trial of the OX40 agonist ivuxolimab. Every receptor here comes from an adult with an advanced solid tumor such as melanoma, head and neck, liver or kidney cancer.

The CDR3, as DNA: TGCGCCAGCAGCTTGGCCCCAGGGGGCAGGGGCTACACCTTC. Amino acids: CASSLAPGGRGYTF. The chain employs TRBV5-1 and TRBJ1-2, with 8 bases matching TRBD1. Germline V gene lookup returns CDR1 SGHRS and CDR2 YFSETQ. The CDR3 extends over 14 amino acids. Trimming at V came to 0 bases and at J to 8 bases, leaving 6 bases not matched to a gene.

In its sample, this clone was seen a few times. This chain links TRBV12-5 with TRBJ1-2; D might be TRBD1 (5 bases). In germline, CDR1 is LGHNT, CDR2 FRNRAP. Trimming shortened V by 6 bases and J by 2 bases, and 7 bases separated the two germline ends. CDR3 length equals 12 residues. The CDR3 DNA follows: TGTGCTAGTGGATGGGGGAACTATGGCTACACCTTC. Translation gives CASGWGNYGYTF. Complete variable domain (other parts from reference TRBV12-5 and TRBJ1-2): DARVTQTPRHKVTEMGQEVTMRCQPILGHNTVFWYRQTMMQGLELLAYFRNRAPLDDSGMPKDRFSAEMPDATLATLKIQPSEPRDSAVYFCASGWGNYGYTFGSGTRLTVV.

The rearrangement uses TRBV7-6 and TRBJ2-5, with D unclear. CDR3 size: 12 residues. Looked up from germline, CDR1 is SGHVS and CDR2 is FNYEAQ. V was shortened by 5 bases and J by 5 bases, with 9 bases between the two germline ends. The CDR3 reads CASSQFAETQYF. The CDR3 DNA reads TGTGCCAGCAGCCAGTTTGCCGAGACCCAGTACTTC.

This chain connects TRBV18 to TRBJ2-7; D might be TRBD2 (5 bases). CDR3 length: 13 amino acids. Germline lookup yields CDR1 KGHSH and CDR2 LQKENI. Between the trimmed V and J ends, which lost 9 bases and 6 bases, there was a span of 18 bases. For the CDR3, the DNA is TGTGCCAGTTCAGACGGGATGTACGGCGAGCAGTACTTC. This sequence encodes CASSDGMYGEQYF.

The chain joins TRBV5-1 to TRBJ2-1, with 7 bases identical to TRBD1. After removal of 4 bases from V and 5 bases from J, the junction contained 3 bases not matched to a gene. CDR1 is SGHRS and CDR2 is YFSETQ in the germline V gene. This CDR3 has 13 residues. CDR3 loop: CASSEGQNNEQFF. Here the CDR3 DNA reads TGCGCCAGCAGCGAGGGACAGAACAATGAGCAGTTCTTC.

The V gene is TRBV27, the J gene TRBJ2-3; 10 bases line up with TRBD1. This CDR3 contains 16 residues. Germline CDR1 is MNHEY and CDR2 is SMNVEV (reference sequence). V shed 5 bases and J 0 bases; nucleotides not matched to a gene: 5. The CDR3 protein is CASSPRQGASTDTQYF. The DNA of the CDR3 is TGTGCCAGCAGTCCGCGACAGGGGGCTAGCACAGATACGCAGTATTTT.

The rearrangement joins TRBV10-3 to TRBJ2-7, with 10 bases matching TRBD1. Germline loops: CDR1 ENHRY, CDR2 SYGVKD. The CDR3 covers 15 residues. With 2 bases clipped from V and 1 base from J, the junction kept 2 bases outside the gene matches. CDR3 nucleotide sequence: TGTGCCATCAGTGAGGGGGACAGGGGATCCTACGAGCAGTACTTC. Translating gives CAISEGDRGSYEQYF.

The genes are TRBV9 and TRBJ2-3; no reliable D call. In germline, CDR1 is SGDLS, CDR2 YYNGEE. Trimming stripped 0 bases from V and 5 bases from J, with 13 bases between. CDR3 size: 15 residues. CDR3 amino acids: CASSVGWVAEDTQYF. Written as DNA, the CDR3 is TGTGCCAGCAGCGTAGGGTGGGTCGCGGAAGATACGCAGTATTTT.

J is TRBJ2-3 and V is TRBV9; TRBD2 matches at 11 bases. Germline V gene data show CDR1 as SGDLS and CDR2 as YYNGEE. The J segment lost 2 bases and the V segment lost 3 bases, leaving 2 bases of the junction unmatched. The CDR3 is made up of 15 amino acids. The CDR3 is CASSGLAGHTDTQYF. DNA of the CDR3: TGTGCCAGCAGCGGACTAGCGGGGCACACAGATACGCAGTATTTT.

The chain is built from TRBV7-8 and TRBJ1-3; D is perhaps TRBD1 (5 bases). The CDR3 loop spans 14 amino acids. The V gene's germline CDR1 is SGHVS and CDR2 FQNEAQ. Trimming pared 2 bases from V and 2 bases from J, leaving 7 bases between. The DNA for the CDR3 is TGTGCCAGCAGCTTATTGGGGGCTGGAAACACCATATATTTT. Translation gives CASSLLGAGNTIYF.

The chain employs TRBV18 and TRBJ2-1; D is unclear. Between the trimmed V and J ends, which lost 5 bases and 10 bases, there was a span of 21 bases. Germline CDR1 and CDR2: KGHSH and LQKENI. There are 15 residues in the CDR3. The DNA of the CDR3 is TGTGCCAGCTCATGGCCGGGTACTCCGTCCAGAGAGCAGTTCTTC. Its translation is CASSWPGTPSREQFF.

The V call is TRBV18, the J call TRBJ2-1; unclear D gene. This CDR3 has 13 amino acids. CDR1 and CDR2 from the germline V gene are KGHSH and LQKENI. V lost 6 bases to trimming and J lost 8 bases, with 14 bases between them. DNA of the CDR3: TGTGCCAGCTCTCAGACCCTCGTGGATGAGCAGTTCTTC. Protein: CASSQTLVDEQFF.

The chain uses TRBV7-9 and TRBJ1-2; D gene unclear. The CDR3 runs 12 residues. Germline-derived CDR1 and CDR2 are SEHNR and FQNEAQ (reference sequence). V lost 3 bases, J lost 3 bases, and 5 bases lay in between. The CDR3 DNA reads TGTGCCAGCAGCTTCACGGACTATGGCTACACCTTC. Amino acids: CASSFTDYGYTF.

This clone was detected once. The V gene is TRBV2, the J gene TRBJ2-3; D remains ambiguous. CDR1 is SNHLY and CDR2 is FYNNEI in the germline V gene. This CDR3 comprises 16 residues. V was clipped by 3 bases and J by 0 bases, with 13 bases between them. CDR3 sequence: CASSDPGYASTDTQYF. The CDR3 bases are TGTGCCAGCAGTGATCCGGGCTACGCTAGCACAGATACGCAGTATTTT.

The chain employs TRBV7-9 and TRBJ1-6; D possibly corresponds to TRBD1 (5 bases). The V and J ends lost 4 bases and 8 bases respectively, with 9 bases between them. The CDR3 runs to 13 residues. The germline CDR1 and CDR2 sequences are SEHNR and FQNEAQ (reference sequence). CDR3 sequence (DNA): TGTGCCAGCAGCTCCCAGGGAGATTCACCCCTCCACTTT. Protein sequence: CASSSQGDSPLHF.

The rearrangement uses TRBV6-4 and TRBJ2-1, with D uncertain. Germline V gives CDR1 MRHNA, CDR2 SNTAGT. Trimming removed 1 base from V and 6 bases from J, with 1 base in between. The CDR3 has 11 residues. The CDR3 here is CASSDFNEQFF. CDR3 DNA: TGTGCCAGCAGTGACTTCAATGAGCAGTTCTTC.

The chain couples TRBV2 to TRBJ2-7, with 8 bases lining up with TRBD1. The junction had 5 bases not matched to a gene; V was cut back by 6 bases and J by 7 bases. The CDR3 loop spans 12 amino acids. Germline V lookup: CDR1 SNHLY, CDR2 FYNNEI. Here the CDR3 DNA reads TGTGCCAGCAGGCCCCAGGGGGCTGAGCAGTACTTC. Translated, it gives CASRPQGAEQYF.

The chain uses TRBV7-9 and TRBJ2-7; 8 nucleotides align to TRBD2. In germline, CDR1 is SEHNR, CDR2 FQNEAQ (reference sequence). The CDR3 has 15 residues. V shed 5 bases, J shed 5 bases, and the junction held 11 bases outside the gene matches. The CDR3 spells CASSPRGSGSDEQYF. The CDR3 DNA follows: TGTGCCAGCAGCCCCCGGGGCAGCGGGAGCGACGAGCAGTACTTC.

The CDR3 sequence is CASSLVGPQETQYF. In nucleotides, the CDR3 is TGCGCCAGCAGCTTGGTAGGGCCCCAAGAGACCCAGTACTTC. V is TRBV5-1 and J is TRBJ2-5; D uncertain. Germline CDR1 reads SGHRS; CDR2 reads YFSETQ. V lost 0 bases to trimming and J lost 1 base, with 7 bases between them. The CDR3 runs 14 residues.